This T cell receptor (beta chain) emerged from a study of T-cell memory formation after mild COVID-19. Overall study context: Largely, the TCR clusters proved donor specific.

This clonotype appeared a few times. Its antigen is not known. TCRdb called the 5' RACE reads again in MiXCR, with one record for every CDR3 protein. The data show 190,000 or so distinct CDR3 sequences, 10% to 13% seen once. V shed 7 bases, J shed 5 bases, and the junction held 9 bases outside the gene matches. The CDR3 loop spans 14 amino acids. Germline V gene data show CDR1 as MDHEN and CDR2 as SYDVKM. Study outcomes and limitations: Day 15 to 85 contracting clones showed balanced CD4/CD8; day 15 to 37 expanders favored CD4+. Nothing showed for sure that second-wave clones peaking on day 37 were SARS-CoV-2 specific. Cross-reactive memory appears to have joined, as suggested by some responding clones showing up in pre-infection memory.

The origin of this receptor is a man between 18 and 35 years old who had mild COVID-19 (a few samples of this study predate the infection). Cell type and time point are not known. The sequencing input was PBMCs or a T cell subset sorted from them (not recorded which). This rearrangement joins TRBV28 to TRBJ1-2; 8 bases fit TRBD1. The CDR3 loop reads CASIAGGASYGYTF. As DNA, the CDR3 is TGTGCCAGCATCGCAGGGGGCGCGAGTTATGGCTACACCTTC.